This T cell receptor (beta chain) comes out of a study of radiotherapy plus CTLA-4 blockade in lung cancer. Measured with immunoSEQ multiplex PCR; TCRdb has only the in-frame clones, and not every one. The repertoire holds about 86,000 clones, with roughly four fifths as singletons. Note on this clone: Its matching antigen is unknown.

V was shortened by 3 bases and J by 2 bases, with 9 bases between the two germline ends. The CDR3 consists of 14 residues. Germline CDR1 and CDR2: KGHSH and LQKENI. In chemo-refractory metastatic non-small-cell lung cancer, patients got ipilimumab CTLA-4 blockade together with focal radiation. Points from the study as a whole: Radiotherapy with ipilimumab was followed by blood expansion of tumor-derived clones. The best predictor of response was reported to be early blood T cell clone dynamics, with interferon-beta.

The specimen comprised peripheral blood, sampled from a patient treated with radiotherapy plus ipilimumab. The clonotype originates from a human donor with non-small cell lung cancer who had stable disease on radiotherapy plus ipilimumab. This chain connects TRBV18 to TRBJ2-3; D possibly corresponds to TRBD1 (5 bases). The CDR3: CASSPDSFTDTQYF. For the CDR3, the DNA is TGTGCCAGCTCACCTGACAGCTTCACAGATACGCAGTATTTT.